This paragraph covers one T cell receptor beta chain sequence. Its specificity is not known. The read ends 3 residues early relative to the CDR3; the germline J gene fills the gap. These data are taken from a study of Tregs in tolerant kidney transplant recipients. Study conclusions and caveats: Findings come from small patient numbers and require larger validation. Biological reproducibility was not directly addressed in this study. Changing PCR primers prevented nucleotide comparison between some patients' samples.

The CDR3 length is 15 residues. Germline loops: CDR1 SGHRS, CDR2 YFSETQ. V lost 4 bases, J lost 6 bases, and 7 bases stayed unmatched. Clones were sequenced by immunoSEQ multiplex PCR, and TCRdb holds only the in-frame ones, with some missing. Recorded for this sample: under 30,000 clones. Recipients received nonmyeloablative bone marrow transplants from related graft donors, with transient mixed chimerism. The clonotype was recovered from a human patient who received a combined kidney and bone marrow transplant. Some T cells may have originated in the graft donor. This chain uses TRBV5-1 with TRBJ1-4, with 9 bases lining up with TRBD1. Sample: CD4+ T cells from blood (PBMCs), taken 6 months after the transplant. The sequenced part of the CDR3 DNA is TGCGCCAGCAGCCCCTCGGACAGGGGAGATGAAAAA. Its translation is CASSPSDRGDEK. The complete CDR3 reads CASSPSDRGDEKLFF.